Below, 32 T cell receptor beta chains from the same sample are listed, as sequenced in a study of blood T cell repertoires in COVID-19. Here immunoSEQ multiplex PCR was the method, and the copy in TCRdb shows in-frame clones only, minus some. Among roughly 260,000 clones listed, 83% were seen once. The sequenced sample consisted of PBMCs or T cells enriched from blood (not recorded which). All receptors come from a woman in her thirties or forties who had been exposed to COVID-19.

On this clone: Other DNA sequences in the sample encode the same CDR3. The gene calls are TRBV7-8 and TRBJ2-1; 7 positions match TRBD2. V lost 1 base to trimming and J lost 1 base; unmatched junction nucleotides: 4. CDR1 SGHVS and CDR2 FQNEAQ come from the germline V gene. This CDR3 comprises 16 residues. In DNA form, the CDR3 reads TGTGCCAGCAGCTTAGGGGGGGGACGGTCCTACAATGAGCAGTTCTTC. It specifies CASSLGGGRSYNEQFF. Looking up the rest from reference TRBV7-8 and TRBJ2-1 gives the full variable domain: GAGVSQSPRYKVAKRGQDVALRCDPISGHVSLFWYQQALGQGPEFLTYFQNEAQLDKSGLPSDRFFAERPEGSVSTLKIQRTQQEDSAVYLCASSLGGGRSYNEQFFGPGTRLTVL.

This chain uses TRBV19 with TRBJ2-7; 8 bases are a match to TRBD1. The CDR3 contains 14 residues. The germline V gene has CDR1 LNHDA and CDR2 SQIVND (reference sequence). V lost 2 bases, J lost 6 bases, and 6 bases stayed unmatched. The CDR3 region is CASSIRTGTPEQYF. In DNA, the CDR3 is TGTGCCAGTAGTATAAGGACAGGGACCCCCGAGCAGTACTTC. The full variable domain, rest sourced from reference TRBV19 and TRBJ2-7, is DGGITQSPKYLFRKEGQNVTLSCEQNLNHDAMYWYRQDPGQGLRLIYYSQIVNDFQKGDIAEGYSVSREKKESFPLTVTSAQKNPTAFYLCASSIRTGTPEQYFGPGTRLTVT.

The chain recombines TRBV2 with TRBJ1-4, with 9 bases lining up with TRBD1. Germline loops: CDR1 SNHLY, CDR2 FYNNEI. The CDR3 runs 19 residues. The trim removed 0 bases at V and 3 bases at J, leaving 11 bases unmatched. The CDR3 nucleotides are TGTGCCAGCAGTGAAGCGCCCGGGACAGGGAGGGCCGCTAATGAAAAACTGTTTTTT. It encodes CASSEAPGTGRAANEKLFF.

With regard to this clone: One junction end disagrees with the germline gene, perhaps due to a read error. This sequence joins TRBV7-7 and TRBJ2-5; the match to TRBD2 covers 7 bases. Germline-derived CDR1 and CDR2 are SSHAT and FNYEAQ (reference sequence). This CDR3 contains 15 residues. CDR3 sequence: CASSSNLGREETQYF. The CDR3 DNA reads TGTGCTAGCAGCTCGAATCTAGGGAGGGAAGAGACCCAGTACTTC.

The sample holds many counts of this clone. The V call is TRBV27, the J call TRBJ2-7; 8 bases are a match to TRBD1. This CDR3 contains 13 residues. V shed 6 bases and J 7 bases; nucleotides not matched to a gene: 8. Germline CDR1 and CDR2: MNHEY and SMNVEV (reference sequence). CDR3 DNA sequence: TGTGCCAGCAGGCGACAGGGGCAGGGAGAGCAGTACTTC. Protein: CASRRQGQGEQYF.

The chain links TRBV27 to TRBJ2-3, with TRBD2 matching 8 bases. J lost 0 bases, V lost 7 bases, and 18 bases had no gene match. CDR3 length: 19 amino acids. Per germline, CDR1 MNHEY and CDR2 SMNVEV (reference sequence). The CDR3 loop reads CASKPGLVKKSPSTDTQYF. CDR3 bases: TGTGCCAGCAAACCGGGACTAGTCAAAAAATCTCCTAGCACAGATACGCAGTATTTT.

This clone has a handful of counts. This chain joins TRBV19 and TRBJ2-7; TRBD1 is a possible D gene (5 bases). Germline assignment: CDR1 LNHDA and CDR2 SQIVND (reference sequence). The CDR3 spans 14 residues. Trimming cost V 2 bases and J 6 bases, with 14 bases left between them. CDR3 region: CASSILPDRSEQYF. The CDR3 region has the DNA TGTGCCAGTAGTATATTACCAGACAGATCCGAGCAGTACTTC.

Here the CDR3 DNA reads TGTGCCGGGGCGGGACAGGGCGGACCCCTCCACTTT. It encodes CAGAGQGGPLHF. This chain connects TRBV30 to TRBJ1-6, with TRBD1 identical over 9 bases. There are 12 residues in the CDR3. Germline V CDR1 and CDR2: GTSNPN, SVGIG (reference sequence). Germline trimming cut 8 bases from V and 12 bases from J; bases unmatched to any gene: 8.

The chain carries TRBV7-9 and TRBJ2-5; D perhaps matches TRBD1 (5 bases). V was pared by 2 bases and J by 4 bases, with 8 bases between. The CDR3 is 13 residues long. CDR1 is SEHNR, CDR2 FQNEAQ, per germline (reference sequence). Here the CDR3 DNA reads TGTGCCAGCAGCTTAATGCAGGGAGAGACCCAGTACTTC. Translation: CASSLMQGETQYF. Filled out from reference TRBV7-9 and TRBJ2-5, the complete variable domain reads DTGVSQNPRHKITKRGQNVTFRCDPISEHNRLYWYRQTLGQGPEFLTYFQNEAQLEKSRLLSDRFSAERPKGSFSTLEIQRTEQGDSAMYLCASSLMQGETQYFGPGTRLLVL.

This chain links TRBV5-1 with TRBJ1-6, with D uncertain. This CDR3 is built from 15 residues. Germline V gene lookup returns CDR1 SGHRS and CDR2 YFSETQ. Trimming took 0 bases from V and 9 from J, leaving 13 bases between them. The CDR3 bases are TGCGCCAGCAGCTTGGGGACGCTTGCGGGTTCACCCCTCCACTTT. Amino acid sequence: CASSLGTLAGSPLHF. The complete variable domain, with remaining parts taken from reference TRBV5-1 and TRBJ1-6, reads KAGVTQTPRYLIKTRGQQVTLSCSPISGHRSVSWYQQTPGQGLQFLFEYFSETQRNKGNFPGRFSGRQFSNSRSEMNVSTLELGDSALYLCASSLGTLAGSPLHFGNGTRLTVT.

CDR3 nucleotides: TGTGCCAGTAGTATCACAGGGGCAAGTACCGGGGAGCTGTTTTTT. This encodes CASSITGASTGELFF. The genes are TRBV19 and TRBJ2-2; 7 bases map to TRBD1. Looked up from germline, CDR1 is LNHDA and CDR2 is SQIVND (reference sequence). Unmatched junction bases numbered 6, after V lost 3 bases and J lost 5 bases. The CDR3 spans 15 residues.

The chain carries TRBV6-2 or TRBV6-3 and TRBJ1-1; D gene unclear. The V gene lost 4 bases and the J gene lost 4 bases, with 7 bases spanning the gap. The germline V gene has CDR1 MNHEY and CDR2 SVGEGT. CDR3 length: 12 amino acids. CDR3 coding DNA: TGTGCCAGCAGTTTTACGGGCACTGAAGCTTTCTTT. Its translation: CASSFTGTEAFF.

The chain is built from TRBV7-2 and TRBJ2-3; 13 bases align to TRBD2. Germline V gene sequence: CDR1 SGHTA, CDR2 FQGNSA. Losses at the gene ends were 6 bases for V and 5 bases for J; bases not matched to a gene: 5. The CDR3 consists of 15 residues. The CDR3, as DNA: TGTGCCAGCAGACTAGCGGGGGGGCCGAAAGATACGCAGTATTTT. The encoded protein is CASRLAGGPKDTQYF.

The chain recombines TRBV6-4 with TRBJ1-1, with D possibly TRBD1 on 6 matching bases. This CDR3 contains 14 residues. V was trimmed by 6 bases and J by 0 bases, leaving 11 bases between them. Germline V CDR1 and CDR2: MRHNA, SNTAGT. DNA for the CDR3: TGTGCCAGCAGACCGGGACAAATGAACACTGAAGCTTTCTTT. Translation gives CASRPGQMNTEAFF.

The chain carries TRBV15 and TRBJ1-6; no clear D. Germline assignment: CDR1 LNHNV and CDR2 YYDKDF (reference sequence). This CDR3 comprises 17 residues. Trimming shortened V by 0 bases and J by 0 bases, and 9 bases separated the two germline ends. The CDR3 nucleotides are TGTGCCACCAGCAGAGAAAGCCCCGGCTCCTATAATTCACCCCTCCACTTT. It translates to CATSRESPGSYNSPLHF.

This rearrangement joins TRBV5-5 to TRBJ2-1; 7 nucleotides align to TRBD1. This CDR3 has 15 amino acids. The V gene end was trimmed by 1 base and the J gene end by 6 bases; junction bases not matched to a gene: 7. CDR1 and CDR2 from the germline V gene are SGHKS and YYEKEE (reference sequence). CDR3: CASSLFGTVGNEQFF. DNA of the CDR3: TGTGCCAGCAGCTTGTTTGGGACAGTGGGCAATGAGCAGTTCTTC.

The J gene is TRBJ2-7, the V gene TRBV5-1; 10 bases align to TRBD2. J was trimmed by 6 bases and V by 2 bases; bases with no gene match: 2. Per germline, CDR1 SGHRS and CDR2 YFSETQ. The CDR3 runs 13 residues. CDR3 amino acids: CASSFQRGGEQYF. DNA of the CDR3: TGCGCCAGCAGCTTCCAGCGGGGGGGCGAGCAGTACTTC.

The gene calls are TRBV14 and TRBJ2-7; D is ambiguous. There are 13 residues in the CDR3. Germline V gene lookup returns CDR1 SGHDN and CDR2 FVKESK. Trimming cost V 0 bases and J 3 bases, with 6 bases left between them. CDR3 nucleotide sequence: TGTGCCAGCAGCCAAGATCCCCGCTACGAGCAGTACTTC. It translates to CASSQDPRYEQYF.

The V and J genes are TRBV5-6 and TRBJ2-3; maybe TRBD2 (6 bases). Germline assignment: CDR1 SGHDT and CDR2 YYEEEE. Trimming removed 3 bases at V and 2 bases at J, with 10 bases between. The CDR3 covers 14 residues. CDR3 amino acids: CASSWGGATDTQYF. As DNA, the CDR3 is TGTGCCAGCAGCTGGGGCGGGGCCACAGATACGCAGTATTTT.

The rearrangement joins TRBV19 to TRBJ1-1; D might be TRBD1 (5 bases). V shed 5 bases and J shed 4 bases, with 17 bases lying between them. CDR3 length: 15 amino acids. The germline V gene has CDR1 LNHDA and CDR2 SQIVND (reference sequence). CDR3 protein: CASSANPGGSTEAFF. For the CDR3, the DNA is TGTGCCAGTAGTGCAAACCCGGGGGGGAGCACTGAAGCTTTCTTT.

This chain's CDR3 is CASSRTSGGAYEQFF. The CDR3, as DNA: TGTGCCAGCAGCCGTACTAGCGGGGGGGCATATGAGCAGTTCTTC. This chain links TRBV27 with TRBJ2-1; 13 positions agree with TRBD2. V gave up 6 bases and J gave up 8 bases; unmatched junction bases: 7. Germline CDR1 and CDR2: MNHEY and SMNVEV (reference sequence). The CDR3 covers 15 residues.

The rearrangement links TRBV2 to TRBJ2-7, with D possibly matching TRBD1 (5 bases). V lost 6 bases and J 4 bases, leaving 10 bases between the germline ends. The V gene's germline CDR1 is SNHLY and CDR2 FYNNEI. CDR3 length equals 12 residues. CDR3 loop: CASRLQVYEQYF. The DNA for the CDR3 is TGTGCCAGCAGATTACAGGTATACGAGCAGTACTTC.

Regarding this clone: The sample has other DNA sequences that encode this CDR3 too. CDR3 residues: CASSSNYEQYF. The CDR3, as DNA: TGTGCCAGCAGTTCAAATTACGAGCAGTACTTC. The chain uses TRBV12-3 or TRBV12-4 and TRBJ2-7; no clear D. Trimming pared 4 bases from V and 4 bases from J, leaving 5 bases between. This CDR3 region has 11 residues.

This clone was detected ten times or more. At the DNA level, this CDR3 is encoded by other sequences in the same sample as well. The V call is TRBV18, the J call TRBJ1-1; TRBD1 matches at 8 bases. CDR3 length: 15 residues. The junction had 7 bases not matched to a gene; V was cut back by 2 bases and J by 5 bases. In germline, CDR1 is KGHSH, CDR2 LQKENI. In DNA, the CDR3 is TGTGCCAGCTCACCAGCGCAGGGGGCGCAAACTGAAGCTTTCTTT. This translates into CASSPAQGAQTEAFF.

The rearrangement uses TRBV28 and TRBJ2-7; 8 bases fit TRBD2. V dropped 1 base and J dropped 6; count of bases not matched to a gene: 5. The germline gives CDR1 MDHEN, CDR2 SYDVKM. This CDR3 is built from 14 residues. CDR3 residues: CASSLFSGALEQYF. The CDR3 DNA reads TGTGCCAGCAGTTTATTTAGCGGGGCTCTCGAGCAGTACTTC.

This chain connects TRBV9 to TRBJ1-6, with 7 bases matching TRBD1. Germline V gene data show CDR1 as SGDLS and CDR2 as YYNGEE. The J segment lost 6 bases and the V segment lost 4 bases, leaving 7 bases of the junction unmatched. The CDR3 consists of 15 residues. Written as DNA, the CDR3 is TGTGCCAGCAGCTGGACAGGCTTACGTAATTCACCCCTCCACTTT. Residues: CASSWTGLRNSPLHF.

The V gene is TRBV5-5, the J gene TRBJ1-2; no clear D. Trimming took off 0 bases at V and 3 bases at J, with 3 bases between the two ends. CDR1 SGHKS and CDR2 YYEKEE come from the germline V gene (reference sequence). CDR3 length: 12 residues. CDR3 nucleotides: TGTGCCAGCAGCTTGGACTACTATGGCTACACCTTC. Protein sequence: CASSLDYYGYTF.

The chain links TRBV12-5 to TRBJ2-7, with 10 nucleotides matching TRBD2. The CDR3 has 14 amino acids. V was pared by 1 base and J by 4 bases, with 1 base of the junction left unmatched. Germline CDR1 and CDR2: LGHNT and FRNRAP. The CDR3, as DNA: TGTGCTAGTGGTTTGGAGGGACTAGCGTACGAGCAGTACTTC. Protein: CASGLEGLAYEQYF. The full variable domain, its missing parts supplied by reference TRBV12-5 and TRBJ2-7, is DARVTQTPRHKVTEMGQEVTMRCQPILGHNTVFWYRQTMMQGLELLAYFRNRAPLDDSGMPKDRFSAEMPDATLATLKIQPSEPRDSAVYFCASGLEGLAYEQYFGPGTRLTVT.

V usage is TRBV4-2 and J usage is TRBJ2-6; no clear D. V lost 1 base to trimming and J lost 0 bases, with 7 bases between them. This CDR3 region has 16 residues. The germline gives CDR1 LGHNA, CDR2 YNFKEQ. The CDR3 nucleotides are TGTGCCAGCAGCCAAGGGTCAGACTCTGGGGCCAACGTCCTGACTTTC. It is translated as CASSQGSDSGANVLTF.

V gene TRBV18 combines with J gene TRBJ1-6, with 8 bases fitting TRBD1. The CDR3 sequence is 16 residues long. Per germline, CDR1 KGHSH and CDR2 LQKENI. V was clipped by 3 bases and J by 9 bases; unmatched bases: 10. The CDR3 reads CASSPRTGSEISPLHF. The CDR3 DNA reads TGTGCCAGCTCACCGAGGACAGGGAGTGAAATTTCACCCCTCCACTTT.

The CDR3 sequence: CAAYPENTEAFF. The CDR3, as DNA: TGTGCCGCCTACCCCGAGAACACTGAAGCTTTCTTT. This sequence joins TRBV30 and TRBJ1-1; no clear D. Germline CDR1 reads GTSNPN; CDR2 reads SVGIG (reference sequence). The CDR3 is 12 residues long. V was cut by 8 bases and J by 1 base, with 11 bases left in between.

In this sample, this clone turned up a few times. The V and J genes are TRBV4-1 and TRBJ1-4, with TRBD1 as a possible D gene (6 bases). Germline V gives CDR1 MGHRA, CDR2 YSYEKL. This CDR3 has 14 amino acids. V was shortened by 3 bases and J by 8 bases, with 13 bases between the two germline ends. As DNA, the CDR3 is TGCGCCAGCAGCCAGCTCGGACAGCGAGAAAAACTGTTTTTT. This gives the protein CASSQLGQREKLFF.